Listed below are T cell receptor beta chains from one sample, sequenced in a study of tumor-infiltrating lymphocytes in primary liver carcinoma. TCRdb itself ran the multiplex PCR reads through MiXCR, one entry per CDR3 protein. Counted here are about 200,000 distinct CDR3 sequences, around 60% occurring once; the ten biggest clones make up approximately 6.5%. The specimen sequenced was peripheral blood. These receptors were collected from a woman in her sixties or seventies with primary liver carcinoma and hepatitis B virus infection. The CDR3 runs from the conserved cysteine through the conserved F or W. D genes are given only for firm matches. Part of the rows lack a size; the others show once, few, many or a class for expanded clones.

size | J | V | D | DNA | CDR3
few | TRBJ2-2 | TRBV4-1 | - | TGCGCCAGCGCACAAGGAGGAGGGCAGGGCACCGGGGAGCTGTTTTTT | CASAQGGGQGTGELFF
- | TRBJ2-1 | TRBV4-1 | - | TGCGCCAGCAGCCAAGATCTCCCCACCTTCGGCCCCTACAATGAGCAGTTCTTC | CASSQDLPTFGPYNEQFF
- | TRBJ1-1 | TRBV6-5 | TRBD1 | TGTGCCGGCAGTGATAGACAGGGGAGGGGCACTGAAGCTTTCTTT | CAGSDRQGRGTEAFF
- | TRBJ2-5 | TRBV10-3 | TRBD1 | TGTGCCCTCGGGGACAGGAACCAAGAGACCCAGTATTTC | CALGDRNQETQYF
- | TRBJ1-1 | TRBV12-5 | TRBD1 | TGTGCTATTGGTTTGAACCTAGGACAGGGGGCACCGGAAGCTTTCTTT | CAIGLNLGQGAPEAFF
- | TRBJ2-2 | TRBV11-2 | - | TGTGCCAGCAGCTTATGGCCTAGCATAGCCGGGGATCTGTTTTTT | CASSLWPSIAGDLFF
- | TRBJ2-6 | TRBV28 | - | TGTGCCAGCAGTTCCCCAAGCACCGGGACCTCGGGGTCTGGAGCCAACGTCCTGACTTTC | CASSSPSTGTSGSGANVLTF
- | TRBJ2-5 | TRBV12-3/TRBV12-4 | TRBD1 | TGTGCCAGCACCCCGATGTCAAAGGGGGCGAAACAGACCCAGTACTTC | CASTPMSKGAKQTQYF
- | TRBJ2-1 | TRBV11-1 | - | TGTGTCAGCGGCTCTACCTTGGTCTCCTACAATGAGCAGTTCTTC | CVSGSTLVSYNEQFF
many | TRBJ1-2 | TRBV5-4 | - | TGTGCCAGCAGCTCTCCCAGCAGGGGTGGCTACACCTTC | CASSSPSRGGYTF
- | TRBJ2-5 | TRBV5-4 | TRBD2 | TGTGCCAGCAGCCCGGGACTAGCGGGAGAGACCCAGTACTTC | CASSPGLAGETQYF
few | TRBJ2-5 | TRBV29-1 | - | TGCCGCGTTGATGGGGGGCAAGAGACACAGTACTTC | CRVDGGQETQYF
- | TRBJ2-6 | TRBV29-1 | - | TGCAGGGTTGTGGAGGGCTCTGGGGCCAACGTCCTGACTTTC | CRVVEGSGANVLTF
few | TRBJ1-5 | TRBV30 | - | TGTGCCTGGAGTGCCGGGACTAACGGCAATCAGCCCCAGCATTTT | CAWSAGTNGNQPQHF
many | TRBJ2-5 | TRBV29-1 | - | TGCAGCGCCTTTGGGGGGGCTCTTAAAGAGACCCAGTACTTC | CSAFGGALKETQYF
many | TRBJ2-2 | TRBV10-1 | - | TGCGCCAGCAGTGGCCCCGCGGAACCCGGGGAGCTGTTTTTT | CASSGPAEPGELFF